This T cell receptor beta chain was profiled in a study of radiotherapy plus CTLA-4 blockade in lung cancer. It was focal radiation plus CTLA-4 blockade with ipilimumab that patients with chemo-refractory metastatic non-small-cell lung cancer received. TCRdb's copy holds only in-frame clones and misses some; the assay was immunoSEQ multiplex PCR. This sample has over 50,000 clones, with approximately 79% found just once. Germline V gene sequence: CDR1 SEHNR, CDR2 FQNEAQ (reference sequence). The CDR3 is 15 residues long. The V end lost 0 bases, the J end lost 4 bases, and 12 bases lay between the germline ends.

The receptor comes from a human donor with non-small cell lung cancer who had a partial response to radiotherapy plus ipilimumab. Sequencing was performed on peripheral blood, taken from a patient treated with radiotherapy plus ipilimumab. The chain uses TRBV7-9 and TRBJ1-2; a possible D gene is TRBD1 (6 bases). The CDR3: CASSLARQGPYGYTF. As DNA, the CDR3 is TGTGCCAGCAGCTTAGCGCGGCAGGGGCCCTATGGCTACACCTTC.